Reported below is one T cell receptor beta chain. Its antigen is not identified. The data belong to a study of siplizumab effects on memory and regulatory T cells. Study conclusions and caveats: Proliferating siplizumab-cultured Tregs lacked confirmed suppressive function. Siplizumab produced a significant reduction in alloreactive sequences that were traceable to unstimulated CD4+ memory cells.

Germline values: CDR1 SGHDT, CDR2 YYEEEE. This CDR3 contains 12 residues. V was shortened by 1 base and J by 10 bases, with 11 bases between the two germline ends. TCR templates, around 98,000 per sample, were assayed. Clones were sequenced by immunoSEQ multiplex PCR, and TCRdb holds only the in-frame ones, with some missing. Altogether approximately 40,000 clones are present, roughly nine tenths being singletons, with the ten largest covering roughly 0.25%. The V call is TRBV5-6, the J call TRBJ1-1; D unclear. Sequenced: naive CD4+ T cells sorted from blood. The clonotype was recovered from a human donor in good health. CDR3 amino acids: CASSLNSLGAFF. The CDR3 DNA follows: TGTGCCAGCAGCTTGAACTCCCTGGGAGCTTTCTTT.